The 5 T cell receptor beta chains listed next were all sequenced from one sample in a study of cytomegalovirus exposure and HLA in healthy donors. Amplification used 60 Vbeta primers and 13 Jbeta primers. Sequencing was performed with immunoSEQ multiplex PCR; in TCRdb, only in-frame clones are kept and a portion is missing. The sample yields 150,000 to 200,000 clones, approximately 67% seen once. Source material: PBMCs. Receptors were obtained from a woman aged 18-35 years in good health and CMV-seropositive.

The genes are TRBV6-6 and TRBJ1-3, with a weak D call TRBD1 (6 bases). The V and J ends lost 5 bases and 4 bases respectively, with 12 bases between them. Germline V lookup: CDR1 MNHNY, CDR2 SVGAGI (reference sequence). The CDR3 sequence is 14 residues long. In DNA form, the CDR3 reads TGTGCCAGCAGTATTACCGGGACAGGAAACACCATATATTTT. Protein product: CASSITGTGNTIYF.

This clone was seen only a few times. The chain has TRBV7-2 and TRBJ1-1; D remains unclear. V lost 5 bases, J lost 0 bases, and 16 bases lay in between. The CDR3 sequence is 16 residues long. CDR1 and CDR2 from the germline V gene are SGHTA and FQGNSA. CDR3: CASSPTPQYMNTEAFF. The CDR3 bases are TGTGCCAGCAGCCCGACCCCACAGTACATGAACACTGAAGCTTTCTTT.

This clone was recorded once. The chain couples TRBV9 to TRBJ2-1, with TRBD2 matching over 11 bases. The CDR3 totals 15 residues. Unmatched junction bases numbered 3, after V lost 4 bases and J lost 3 bases. Germline CDR1 reads SGDLS; CDR2 reads YYNGEE. The CDR3 region is CASSPGTSGYNEQFF. CDR3 nucleotides: TGTGCCAGCAGCCCCGGGACTAGCGGCTACAATGAGCAGTTCTTC.

The V and J genes are TRBV30 and TRBJ1-4; 8 nucleotides line up with TRBD1. V lost 3 bases, J lost 1 base, and 10 bases stayed unmatched. This CDR3 is built from 17 residues. Looked up from germline, CDR1 is GTSNPN and CDR2 is SVGIG (reference sequence). CDR3 nucleotides: TGTGCCTGGAGAGGACAGGGCGCATTTGGAACTAATGAAAAACTGTTTTTT. As protein: CAWRGQGAFGTNEKLFF.

Only one count was recorded for this clone. The chain employs TRBV7-8 and TRBJ2-7; no clear D gene. The germline V gene encodes CDR1 SGHVS and CDR2 FQNEAQ. This CDR3 is 11 amino acids long. The germline V and J ends were trimmed by 8 bases and 1 base, with 6 bases remaining between them. CDR3 in amino acids: CASGGSYEQYF. The CDR3 DNA is TGTGCCAGCGGCGGTTCCTACGAGCAGTACTTC.